This T cell receptor beta chain was identified during a study of blood T cell repertoires in COVID-19. At the level of the study: Acute and convalescent COVID-19 samples came from the United States, Italy and Spain. The cDNA or gDNA used as material had been derived from T cells, B-cell-depleted T cells, or PBMCs.

The CDR3 sequence is 15 residues long. Per the germline V gene, CDR1 is SGHNT and CDR2 is YENEEA. The V gene end was trimmed by 5 bases and the J gene end by 2 bases; junction bases not matched to a gene: 6. Authors' methods: Reference gene primer amplification yielded estimated nucleated cell counts. TCRdb keeps only in-frame clones here, not all; method: immunoSEQ multiplex PCR. That table gives V, J and clone size, and the DNA gave D and trimming. The repertoire includes a few hundred thousand clones, roughly 90% of them detected once, and around 13% sits in the top ten. This clone appeared a few times.

The TCR was taken from an older woman with acute or convalescent COVID-19. The sample consisted of peripheral blood. The rearrangement uses TRBV11-3 and TRBJ2-3, with 8 positions matching TRBD2. The CDR3, as DNA: TGTGCCAGCAGCCTGAGCGGGGGAACCACAGATACGCAGTATTTT. As protein: CASSLSGGTTDTQYF. The full variable domain, its missing parts supplied by reference TRBV11-3 and TRBJ2-3, is EAGVVQSPRYKIIEKKQPVAFWCNPISGHNTLYWYLQNLGQGPELLIRYENEEAVDDSQLPKDRFSAERLKGVDSTLKIQPAELGDSAVYLCASSLSGGTTDTQYFGPGTRLTVL.